One and the same sample provided the 32 T cell receptor beta chains below, sequenced in a study of blood T cell repertoires in COVID-19 (dated by TCRdb to the early 2020s). Receptors were amplified or captured by the immunoSEQ multiplex PCR assay. Entries here come from immuneACCESS through TCRdb and include only in-frame sequences with V and J called. Some clones fail to appear in such tables; in the studies checked, an unresolved V gene covers under half of the shortfall, and the cause of the remainder is unknown. This sample has 300,000 to 400,000 clones in its table, and roughly 86% of those were observed once. Approximately 10% of the sample goes to the ten largest clones. The source material was peripheral blood. These receptors all come from a man aged 25 to 40 with COVID-19, enrolled during active disease.

J is TRBJ2-7 and V is TRBV4-3; TRBD2 matches 10 bases. Per the germline V gene, CDR1 is LGHNA and CDR2 is YSLEER. The CDR3 is 16 residues long. The ends lost 2 bases at V and 0 bases at J; junction bases unmatched: 4. CDR3 sequence: CASSQHSGGSSYEQYF. The CDR3 DNA reads as TGCGCCAGCAGCCAACATAGCGGGGGGAGCTCCTACGAGCAGTACTTC.

V is TRBV7-3 and J is TRBJ1-2, with D unclear. V was cut by 1 base and J by 8 bases, with 14 bases left in between. Germline lookup yields CDR1 SGHTA and CDR2 FQGTGA. This CDR3 is 14 amino acids long. CDR3 amino acids: CASSLIALSYGYTF. Here the CDR3 DNA reads TGTGCCAGCAGCTTAATTGCCCTTTCCTACGGCTACACCTTC.

In its sample, this clone was seen a few times. This rearrangement joins TRBV3-1 (or the pseudogene TRBV3-2) to TRBJ1-3; D might be TRBD1 (5 bases). Trimming took off 1 base at V and 8 bases at J, with 9 bases between the two ends. Germline V gives CDR1 LGHDT, CDR2 YNNKEL (reference sequence). The CDR3 runs to 13 residues. For the CDR3, the DNA is TGTGCCAGCAGCCAAGTGGGGGGTGACACCATATATTTT. Residues: CASSQVGGDTIYF.

V gene TRBV6-1 combines with J gene TRBJ1-2; D not certain. The CDR3 has 15 amino acids. Between the trimmed V and J ends, which lost 3 bases and 4 bases, there was a span of 15 bases. The germline gives CDR1 MNHNS, CDR2 SASEGT. CDR3 sequence (DNA): TGTGCCAGCAGTGATGGTCGGGGAAGGGTCTATGGCTACACCTTC. It specifies CASSDGRGRVYGYTF.

This chain links TRBV5-5 with TRBJ2-7, with 13 bases matching TRBD2. From germline, CDR1 is SGHKS and CDR2 YYEKEE (reference sequence). J was trimmed by 0 bases and V by 0 bases; bases with no gene match: 6. This CDR3 region has 18 residues. CDR3 nucleotides: TGTGCCAGCAGCTTGGAGGGACTAGCGGGGCAATTCTCCTACGAGCAGTACTTC. Translation: CASSLEGLAGQFSYEQYF.

The chain joins TRBV28 to TRBJ2-1; TRBD2 agrees at 8 bases. Germline V gene data show CDR1 as MDHEN and CDR2 as SYDVKM. V lost 5 bases to trimming and J lost 4 bases; unmatched junction nucleotides: 16. The CDR3 has 18 amino acids. As DNA, the CDR3 is TGTGCCAGCAGTGCTTATTTCAGTGCGGGAGGCACATACAATGAGCAGTTCTTC. Amino acid sequence: CASSAYFSAGGTYNEQFF.

J is TRBJ2-3 and V is TRBV6-6; D ambiguous. V lost 6 bases and J 3 bases, leaving 4 bases between the germline ends. Germline CDR1 and CDR2: MNHNY and SVGAGI (reference sequence). CDR3 length equals 11 residues. CDR3 in amino acids: CASSLTDTQYF. The DNA of the CDR3 is TGTGCCAGCAGCCTAACAGATACGCAGTATTTT.

V gene TRBV15 combines with J gene TRBJ1-5; D unresolved. V lost 0 bases, J lost 0 bases, and 12 bases lay in between. Germline values: CDR1 LNHNV, CDR2 YYDKDF (reference sequence). The CDR3 spans 17 residues. CDR3 nucleotide sequence: TGTGCCACCAGCAGAGATCTCACAAGTCATAGCAATCAGCCCCAGCATTTT. It is translated as CATSRDLTSHSNQPQHF.

The V and J genes are TRBV30 and TRBJ1-3; 11 bases fit TRBD1. V dropped 4 bases and J dropped 2; count of bases not matched to a gene: 7. Germline V gene lookup returns CDR1 GTSNPN and CDR2 SVGIG (reference sequence). There are 16 residues in the CDR3. CDR3 protein: CAWISRDRGTGNTIYF. CDR3 in DNA: TGTGCCTGGATTTCCCGGGACAGGGGGACTGGAAACACCATATATTTT.

The chain employs TRBV11-1 and TRBJ2-5, with 12 bases fitting TRBD2. Germline V gene lookup returns CDR1 SGHAT and CDR2 FQDESV (reference sequence). CDR3 length: 15 amino acids. After removal of 5 bases from V and 4 bases from J, the junction contained 5 bases not matched to a gene. The CDR3 region has the DNA TGTGCCAGCAGCCCACTAGCGGGAGGAGGAGAGACCCAGTACTTC. It translates to CASSPLAGGGETQYF.

The V gene is TRBV5-8, the J gene TRBJ2-2, with D maybe TRBD1 (5 bases). This CDR3 region has 18 residues. Trimming cost V 3 bases and J 4 bases, with 22 bases left between them. CDR1 and CDR2 from the germline V gene are SGHTS and YDEGEE. The CDR3 DNA reads as TGTGCCAGCAGCTACCCCCCAAAGGGGAATAGACTCACCGGGGAGCTGTTTTTT. This codes for CASSYPPKGNRLTGELFF.

The chain uses TRBV6-5 and TRBJ1-5; perhaps TRBD1 as D (5 bases). Deletions cut 6 bases from V and 3 bases from J, with 15 bases between. The germline CDR1 and CDR2 sequences are MNHEY and SVGAGI. The CDR3 runs 15 residues. The CDR3 coding sequence is TGTGCCAGCAGGTCCTTGGGACTCTACAATCAGCCCCAGCATTTT. Protein product: CASRSLGLYNQPQHF.

The rearrangement links TRBV30 to TRBJ2-2, with 8 bases aligning to TRBD2. This CDR3 has 14 residues. V lost 3 bases and J lost 7; bases outside the gene matches: 7. Germline assignment: CDR1 GTSNPN and CDR2 SVGIG (reference sequence). Here the CDR3 reads CAWSTWLAGGELFF. The CDR3 DNA reads as TGTGCCTGGAGCACCTGGCTAGCGGGCGGGGAGCTGTTTTTT.

V and J are TRBV5-4 and TRBJ2-3; 8 nucleotides line up with TRBD1. The length of the CDR3 is 18 residues. Trimming took 4 bases from V and 4 from J; bases not matched to a gene: 17. The germline gives CDR1 SGHNT, CDR2 YYREEE (reference sequence). CDR3: CASSPPRKDRGFADTQYF. The DNA for the CDR3 is TGTGCCAGCAGCCCACCTAGAAAAGACAGGGGATTTGCAGATACGCAGTATTTT.

The J gene is TRBJ1-1, the V gene TRBV15; a possible D gene is TRBD1 (6 bases). This CDR3 is 16 amino acids long. Germline V gene lookup returns CDR1 LNHNV and CDR2 YYDKDF (reference sequence). The ends were cut back, 6 bases at V and 4 bases at J, with 21 bases in the middle. CDR3 nucleotides: TGTGCCACCAGTCCAGACCTTTCCTACAGGGCCACTGAAGCTTTCTTT. Translation: CATSPDLSYRATEAFF.

The rearrangement uses TRBV5-4 and TRBJ1-2; 7 bases are shared with TRBD1. Germline lookup yields CDR1 SGHNT and CDR2 YYREEE (reference sequence). CDR3 length: 15 amino acids. Trimming cost V 2 bases and J 2 bases; bases outside gene matches: 6. CDR3 amino acids: CASSLQGNLNYGYTF. The CDR3, as DNA: TGTGCCAGCAGCTTACAGGGGAATTTGAACTATGGCTACACCTTC.

This chain links TRBV14 with TRBJ2-2; a weak D match, TRBD2 (5 bases). V lost 1 base, J lost 8 bases, and 17 bases lay in between. CDR1 is SGHDN and CDR2 is FVKESK in the germline V gene. This CDR3 has 16 amino acids. In DNA form, the CDR3 reads TGTGCCAGCAGCCAAGCTCAGAGGGCCAAACCAGGGGAGCTGTTTTTT. It codes for CASSQAQRAKPGELFF.

The rearrangement joins TRBV9 to TRBJ2-1; TRBD2 matches at 12 bases. With V trimmed by 4 bases and J by 0 bases, 5 bases remained unmatched. The CDR3 is 17 residues long. Germline CDR1 reads SGDLS; CDR2 reads YYNGEE. The CDR3 nucleotides read TGTGCCAGCAGCTCAGGACTAGCGGGAAGCTCCTACAATGAGCAGTTCTTC. Its protein is CASSSGLAGSSYNEQFF.

The chain employs TRBV7-2 and TRBJ1-2, with D unresolved. CDR1 and CDR2 (germline): SGHTA, FQGNSA. There are 12 residues in the CDR3. The V gene lost 3 bases and the J gene lost 8 bases, with 10 bases spanning the gap. Written as DNA, the CDR3 is TGTGCCAGCAGCTTTAATCAGCGCGGCTACACCTTC. Its translation: CASSFNQRGYTF.

The rearrangement joins TRBV7-9 to TRBJ2-3; 12 nucleotides align to TRBD2. V trimming: 5 bases; J trimming: 2 bases; junction bases outside the gene matches: 5. CDR1 is SEHNR and CDR2 is FQNEAQ in the germline V gene (reference sequence). The CDR3 consists of 16 residues. CDR3 DNA sequence: TGTGCCAGCAGCGACGGACTAGCGGGGAACACAGATACGCAGTATTTT. It codes for CASSDGLAGNTDTQYF. Full variable domain (outside the CDR3, taken from reference TRBV7-9 and TRBJ2-3): DTGVSQNPRHKITKRGQNVTFRCDPISEHNRLYWYRQTLGQGPEFLTYFQNEAQLEKSRLLSDRFSAERPKGSFSTLEIQRTEQGDSAMYLCASSDGLAGNTDTQYFGPGTRLTVL.

The V and J genes are TRBV3-1 (or the pseudogene TRBV3-2) and TRBJ2-7; 7 nucleotides agree with TRBD1. The CDR3 consists of 11 residues. The germline CDR1 and CDR2 sequences are LGHDT and YNNKEL (reference sequence). V was pared by 5 bases and J by 6 bases, with 1 base of the junction left unmatched. This CDR3 is CASSSGGEQYF. The CDR3 DNA sequence: TGTGCCAGCAGCTCAGGGGGCGAGCAGTACTTC.

This chain connects TRBV12-3 or TRBV12-4 to TRBJ1-6; no reliable D call. Trimming cost V 6 bases and J 8 bases, with 11 bases left between them. The length of the CDR3 is 13 residues. The CDR3 here is CASSRNRDSPLHF. The CDR3 DNA is TGTGCCAGCAGCCGGAACCGGGATTCACCCCTCCACTTT.

For the CDR3, the DNA is TGTGCCACCAGTGACCCGGGGACAGGGGGCGAGCAGTACTTC. Protein product: CATSDPGTGGEQYF. The rearrangement joins TRBV24-1 to TRBJ2-7; 11 positions agree with TRBD1. The germline V gene has CDR1 KGHDR and CDR2 SFDVKD. The V gene end was trimmed by 4 bases and the J gene end by 6 bases; junction bases not matched to a gene: 4. The CDR3 runs 14 residues.

This rearrangement joins TRBV12-3 or TRBV12-4 to TRBJ2-7; the D is unclear. The CDR3 is made up of 13 amino acids. Trimming took off 3 bases at V and 0 bases at J, with 6 bases between the two ends. The CDR3 loop reads CASSFRYSYEQYF. The CDR3 DNA reads TGTGCCAGCAGTTTCAGGTACTCCTACGAGCAGTACTTC.

This clone showed up just once. The gene calls are TRBV5-1 and TRBJ1-4; D gene uncertain. V shed 5 bases and J shed 8 bases, with 16 bases lying between them. This CDR3 is 14 amino acids long. Germline loops: CDR1 SGHRS, CDR2 YFSETQ. This CDR3 reads CASSLNVGLEKLFF. The CDR3 DNA reads as TGCGCCAGCAGTTTGAATGTCGGGTTAGAAAAACTGTTTTTT.

This clone was observed once. The chain joins TRBV29-1 to TRBJ1-3, with a weak D call TRBD1 (5 bases). The germline CDR1 and CDR2 sequences are SQVTM and ANQGSEA. V lost 2 bases to trimming and J lost 1 base, with 24 bases between them. There are 19 residues in the CDR3. The CDR3 coding sequence is TGCAGCGTTGAAAAGTGGGGGATTTCGGAGGGGAGGTCTGGAAACACCATATATTTT. Residues: CSVEKWGISEGRSGNTIYF.

The chain links TRBV7-2 to TRBJ2-2; TRBD1 agrees at 8 bases. The CDR3 runs 14 residues. CDR1 is SGHTA, CDR2 FQGNSA, per germline. V lost 3 bases to trimming and J lost 8 bases; unmatched junction nucleotides: 5. CDR3 sequence: CASSFDRGSGELFF. As DNA, the CDR3 is TGTGCCAGCAGCTTCGACAGGGGTTCTGGGGAGCTGTTTTTT. The whole variable domain, filled in from reference TRBV7-2 and TRBJ2-2, reads GAGVSQSPSNKVTEKGKDVELRCDPISGHTALYWYRQSLGQGLEFLIYFQGNSAPDKSGLPSDRFSAERTGGSVSTLTIQRTQQEDSAVYLCASSFDRGSGELFFGEGSRLTVL.

This chain connects TRBV18 to TRBJ1-5, with unresolved D. This CDR3 region has 15 residues. Germline assignment: CDR1 KGHSH and CDR2 LQKENI. Trimming cost V 2 bases and J 2 bases, with 10 bases left between them. As DNA, the CDR3 is TGTGCCAGCTCACCAACATCCGGGGGCAATCAGCCCCAGCATTTT. This codes for CASSPTSGGNQPQHF.

The chain joins TRBV7-2 to TRBJ2-2; TRBD2 aligns across 10 bases. V lost 4 bases, J lost 0 bases, and 8 bases stayed unmatched. Germline CDR1 SGHTA, CDR2 FQGNSA. The CDR3 length is 18 residues. The CDR3 is CASSYLGLAAPNTGELFF. CDR3 coding DNA: TGTGCCAGCAGCTACCTCGGACTAGCGGCCCCGAACACCGGGGAGCTGTTTTTT.

The gene calls are TRBV7-5 and TRBJ2-1; TRBD2 is the table's D call, not checked against the DNA. TRBV7-5 is labeled a pseudogene. The CDR3 is 14 residues long. This CDR3 is CARSFASLYNEQFF. DNA of the CDR3: TGTGCCAGAAGCTTCGCGAGCCTCTACAATGAGCAGTTCTTC.

This clone was seen just once. V gene TRBV6-5 combines with J gene TRBJ2-7; 9 bases are a match to TRBD1. The germline gives CDR1 MNHEY, CDR2 SVGAGI. J gave up 0 bases and V 6 bases, and 6 bases lay outside the gene matches. This CDR3 is built from 15 residues. CDR3 in amino acids: CASRPGTGNSYEQYF. The CDR3 nucleotides read TGTGCCAGCAGGCCCGGGACAGGGAACTCCTACGAGCAGTACTTC.

The J gene is TRBJ2-7, the V gene TRBV7-2; TRBD2 aligns across 8 bases. J was trimmed by 3 bases and V by 4 bases; bases with no gene match: 11. The CDR3 contains 16 residues. Per germline, CDR1 SGHTA and CDR2 FQGNSA. Here the CDR3 reads CASSSTPGLVYYEQYF. The CDR3 coding sequence is TGTGCCAGCAGCTCAACTCCGGGACTAGTATACTACGAGCAGTACTTC. The whole variable domain, filled in from reference TRBV7-2 and TRBJ2-7, reads GAGVSQSPSNKVTEKGKDVELRCDPISGHTALYWYRQSLGQGLEFLIYFQGNSAPDKSGLPSDRFSAERTGGSVSTLTIQRTQQEDSAVYLCASSSTPGLVYYEQYFGPGTRLTVT.